This section outlines one T cell receptor (beta chain) sequence together with its context. The antigen it recognizes is unknown. Per-base qualities were not stored, and no clone one base away is much larger. These data come from a study of cytomegalovirus exposure and HLA in healthy donors listed by TCRdb under 2017. Study-wide context: According to an earlier analysis of around 600 of the donors, about 180 million T cells yielded 90 million to 130 million unique TCR beta sequences and less than 300 Gb of sequence data. The study aimed to test whether signatures of past pathogen exposure could be identified by cataloging public T cell receptors. To study patterns of TCR occurrence, a later analysis re-analyzed previously published TCR beta repertoires from around 670 donors and added high-resolution HLA genotyping. Roughly 300 gigabases of sequencing data and around 88 million unique TCR sequences made up an early release that covered 500 to 700 HLA-typed donors. Along with the approximately 620-subject first cohort, a separate validation cohort of approximately 110 different subjects was used. Every repertoire in the discovery cohort had been generated on one and the same sequencing platform. Among 398 genotyped donors of the cohort, an average of about 240,000 unique TCR beta nucleotide sequences were sequenced per donor, roughly 20% of them non-productive. The genetic ancestry cluster associated with self-reported Caucasian donors included roughly four fifths of the 300 to 400 genotyped donors. Because of strong linkage in the cohort, roughly five DR-DQ haplotypes were treated as single units for association and clustering. Donor age, sex, ethnicity and CMV serostatus were compiled together with the repertoire data. A later genetic analysis used genome-wide SNP genotypes for about 60% of the roughly 700 donors, treating that subset as a discovery cohort. The number of donors typed differed by locus, with about 629-630 for A, B, C, DRB1 and DQB1, more than 500 for DQA1, about 610 for DPA1, and about 450 for DPB1. The T cell repertoires of around 670 subjects were profiled by immunosequencing and related to cytomegalovirus serostatus. In the later analysis, no new phenotypic data were used to find candidate immune exposures; instead, reliance was placed on TCR beta sequences and their occurrence across donors. To predict cytomegalovirus infection status, the study brought together high-throughput TCR immunosequencing, statistical association of individual TCRs with disease status, and machine learning. HLA typing covered class I and class II loci at four-digit resolution. In an earlier analysis of around 540 of the donors, high-throughput TCR beta sequencing was used to judge whether each TCR beta V gene segment behaved as functional or pseudogenic.

The cohort was made up of 650 to 700 healthy bone marrow donors. At the time of sampling, every cohort member was nominally healthy, though immune exposures that went unrecorded were likely present. The donor tested CMV seronegative, placing the donor among the roughly 340 seronegative members of the cohort. A peripheral blood sample was collected from each donor, and TCR beta sequencing was performed on peripheral blood mononuclear cells. Genomic DNA extraction from the blood cell samples was performed with the Qiagen DNeasy Blood Extraction Kit. Findings and caveats that apply to the study as a whole: The study listed 150 to 200 TCR beta chains as associated with cytomegalovirus. Some IMGT-functional V segments, including TRBV6-2 and TRBV6-3, could not be told apart with the 87-base-pair reads, so those segments were excluded. The classifier was reported to diagnose cytomegalovirus status with high specificity and sensitivity in both the original cohort and the validation cohort. Linkage disequilibrium might explain the correlated functional status among segregating V segments, but an unknown experimental factor could not be ruled out. According to a later genetic analysis, donors in an Asian-associated ancestry cluster had fewer N-insertions in productive TCRs than the approximately 690-donor mean. The authors suggested that the approach could potentially be generalized to other disease states and immunological phenotypes. Across donors, most TCR sequences were observed very rarely, whereas some public TCRs were present in many individuals. HLA typing was unavailable for some donors at each locus, so association tests used only the typed subset. A cluster of highly shared sequence variants was judged likely to represent a technical artifact of the sequencing pipeline. A later genetic analysis associated a missense DCLRE1C variant with V-gene and J-gene trimming of TCR beta chains, and an independent cohort replicated the association. A later analysis found that HLA-associated TCR beta chains were more clonally expanded and had lower generation probabilities than equally common non-associated chains. Presence/absence analyses assumed roughly uniform sequencing depth across donors, an assumption that may not hold. Strong co-occurrence of HLA alleles, especially DR and DQ, made assigning TCR associations to individual alleles difficult. In an earlier analysis of about 540 of the donors, most TCR beta V segments were observed in productive rearrangements about 87% or about 30% of the time, broadly matching IMGT annotations. A few of the identified cytomegalovirus-associated TCR beta chains were confirmed in vitro to be specific for cytomegalovirus antigens. Because counts were too low, some 17 rarely observed V segments, including chromosome 9 orphons, were excluded from the earlier analysis of a few hundred of the donors. A later analysis reported that several top co-occurrence clusters appeared linked to parvovirus B19, influenza, CMV and Epstein-Barr virus. In a later analysis, most CMV-associated TCR beta chains were found to appear HLA-restricted, with HLA associations seemingly driven largely by CMV exposure. Specific HLA alleles were associated with some 15,000 TCR beta sequences at a false discovery rate of 0.05 in a later analysis. According to a later analysis, TCR association rates differed among HLA loci, with DRB1 alleles showing the most associated TCRs and HLA-C alleles showing the fewest. In this cohort, only TCR beta chains were sequenced, and detectable features were limited by the absence of alpha or paired-chain data. The only immune exposure information available for the cohort was CMV serostatus. A further reported finding was that TCR beta sequences accurately predicted the HLA-A and HLA-B alleles for most subjects in the first cohort.

V and J are truncated by 7 bases and 4 bases respectively, leaving an intervening sequence of 11 bases. The germline V gene (reference sequence) sets CDR1 to LNHDA and CDR2 to SQIVND. The CDR3 covers 13 residues, taking in both the cysteine and the phenylalanine. Of the read, only the CDR3 DNA is kept; its 39 bases are in frame from base 1. Library preparation employed the immunoSEQ multiplex PCR assay. A mixture of 60 forward primers for TCR Vbeta segments and 13 reverse primers for TCR Jbeta segments was used in the multiplex PCR. Amplification of the CDR3 region of rearranged TCR beta genes was performed with a multiplex PCR assay on genomic DNA. On the Illumina HiSeq System, the amplified TCR beta libraries were sequenced as 87-base-pair reads. Concerning the study's data processing: A later analysis tallied around 87 million unique TCR beta chains across the approximately 670 repertoires, and approximately 9.9 million of those chains were shared by two or more donors. A nearest-neighbor algorithm error-corrected the raw reads and collapsed the reads into unique sequences, merging closely related sequences to remove PCR and sequencing errors. Alignment of CDR3 sequences to IMGT reference sequences was used to assign V, D and J gene segments. For a sequence to be retained, at least a six-nucleotide match to both a V gene segment and a J gene segment was required. Rearrangements were classified as productive when the CDR3 lacked stop codons and remained in frame with V and J, and all other rearrangements were classified as non-productive. Following IMGT convention, CDR3 was defined as the stretch from the second conserved V-encoded cysteine to the conserved J-encoded phenylalanine. In an earlier analysis of roughly 610 of the donors, sequences lacking an unambiguous match to a single V gene segment were excluded. An earlier analysis of a few hundred of the donors classified V segments as functional when productive rearrangements were above 56.7% and as segregating when the standard deviation between donors was above 5%. To diagnose cytomegalovirus status from the catalog of TCR beta chain sequences, a statistical classification framework was built. V and J gene assignment, in a later analysis, came from comparing TCR nucleotide sequences with IMGT/GENE-DB human TR gene sequences. A later analysis assigned CDR3 sequences and most-parsimonious VDJ recombination scenarios with the TCRdist pipeline. In a later analysis, each TCR beta chain was defined by its CDR3 amino acid sequence together with its V-gene family, and reads without a unique V-gene family were excluded. In a later analysis, fewer than 600 highly shared, low-generation-probability nucleotide sequences were removed to address suspected cross-contamination and a sequencing artifact. For each public chain, a later analysis derived a clonal expansion index from normalized ranks of inferred template counts within each repertoire. In a later analysis, generation probabilities were computed with a VDJ recombination model fitted to out-of-frame rearrangements, and the resulting probabilities were checked against IGoR. In a later analysis, TCR-TCR, TCR-HLA and TCR-CMV co-occurrence was scored with hypergeometric tests, and a repertoire-size bias correction was applied to TCR pairs. To estimate false discovery rates, a later analysis permuted the HLA or CMV assignments 20 times. In a later analysis, co-occurring TCRs were grouped with DBSCAN, and TCRdist sequence similarity was added when clustering was performed within HLA-allele-positive subsets. Repertoires with fewer than 30,000 or more than 120,000 public chains, plus five repertoires with anomalous nucleotide sharing, were excluded from co-occurrence clustering. The source is immuneACCESS, and TCRdb retained only in-frame sequences with V and J called. Part of the clones is not carried over; for the studies checked, unresolved V genes explain less than half of this, and the remainder is unexplained. Clonal size and the V and J genes are those of that table, whereas D and trimming came from the DNA. For this sample the table gives about 190,000 clones, of which roughly four fifths were detected only once. About 0.8% of the sample is in the top ten clones.

This sequence originates from a woman younger than 30 in good health and CMV-seronegative. The sequenced material came from PBMCs. This chain joins TRBV19 to TRBJ1-5; too little of a D gene remains to name it. The nucleotide sequence reads as follows: TGTGCCAGTACGGGGTCTGGGAATCAGCCCCAGCATTTT. This codes for CASTGSGNQPQHF.